Listed below are T cell receptor beta chains from one sample, sequenced in a study of radiation and T cells in renal cell carcinoma. Sequenced by immunoSEQ multiplex PCR; TCRdb stores in-frame clones only, minus some. The sample lists 100,000 to 150,000 clones, roughly 77% seen once, with 1.9% in the top ten. The starting material was blood, obtained from a patient whose treatment included radiotherapy and nephrectomy. All receptors come from a woman aged 55 to 70 with renal cell carcinoma. Each CDR3 is given with its conserved first and last residue. D genes are given only for firm matches. Not all rows give a size; the values are once, few, many and, for expanded clones, a class.

>TRBJ2-1|NA|TRBV19|TRBD2
TGTGCCAGTAGTTCACGGGCTAGCGGGGGCATCTGGGAGCAGTTCTTC
CASSSRASGGIWEQFF
>TRBJ1-3|few|TRBV6-1|NA
TGTGCCAGCAGTGAAACCCCGCCGGCAGTGGCTGGAAACACCATATATTTT
CASSETPPAVAGNTIYF
>TRBJ1-1|NA|TRBV5-4|TRBD1
TGTGCCAGCAGCTTGAGTAACAGGGGGACTGAAGCTTTCTTT
CASSLSNRGTEAFF
>TRBJ2-3|NA|TRBV5-6|TRBD1
TGTGCCAGCAGCTTCGGGACAGCTAGCACAGATACGCAGTATTTT
CASSFGTASTDTQYF
>TRBJ1-1|few|TRBV29-1|NA
TGCAGCGTTGAAGACCGACGGTTGAACACTGAAGCTTTCTTT
CSVEDRRLNTEAFF
>TRBJ1-5|few|TRBV6-1|TRBD1
TGTGCCAGCAGTACAAGGACAGGGGTCAATCAGCCCCAGCATTTT
CASSTRTGVNQPQHF
>TRBJ2-6|once|TRBV5-6|TRBD1
TGTGCCAGCAGTACAGGGGCTGGGGCCAACGTCCTGACTTTC
CASSTGAGANVLTF
>TRBJ2-5|NA|TRBV27|NA
TGTGCCAGCAGTTTATCGGTGGGCGGAGCCCAAGAGACCCAGTACTTC
CASSLSVGGAQETQYF
>TRBJ2-1|NA|TRBV29-1|NA
TGCAGCGTTCACCCTGCCGCAGGGGATAATGAGCAGTTCTTC
CSVHPAAGDNEQFF
>TRBJ1-4|few|TRBV4-1|TRBD1
TGCGCCAGCAGCCCGGGGGACAGGCACAATGAAAAACTGTTTTTT
CASSPGDRHNEKLFF
>TRBJ1-5|few|TRBV19|NA
TGTGCCAGTAGTATAGAGACGGACAGCTTTAATAGCAATCAGCCCCAGCATTTT
CASSIETDSFNSNQPQHF
>TRBJ2-2|NA|TRBV6-5|NA
TGTGCCAGCAGTTACGCCAGGAGCGCGAACACCGGGGAGCTGTTTTTT
CASSYARSANTGELFF
>TRBJ2-7|NA|TRBV19|TRBD2
TGTGCCAGTAGTAGCGGGAGGTACGAGCAGTACTTC
CASSSGRYEQYF
>TRBJ2-7|NA|TRBV9|NA
TGTGCCAGCAGCCCCCAACAGGGCTCCTACGAGCAGTACTTC
CASSPQQGSYEQYF
>TRBJ1-3|NA|TRBV29-1|TRBD1
TGCAGCGTGAAAACACAGGGGGGACCTGGAAACACCATATATTTT
CSVKTQGGPGNTIYF
>TRBJ2-7|NA|TRBV6-1|NA
TGTGCCAGCAGTGAAGATGGGAGTCCAGGGGATCTTTTGCACTCCTACGAGCAGTACTTC
CASSEDGSPGDLLHSYEQYF
>TRBJ2-1|NA|TRBV13|NA
TGTGCCAGCAGCTCTACCAACAGTGGCGAGCAGTTCTTC
CASSSTNSGEQFF
>TRBJ2-2|NA|TRBV27|NA
TGTGCCAGCAAGATAGGGGGAATGGGCACCGGGGAGCTGTTTTTT
CASKIGGMGTGELFF
>TRBJ1-6|NA|TRBV19|NA
TGTGCCAGTAGTATAATTGGGACCAATTCACCCCTCCACTTT
CASSIIGTNSPLHF
>TRBJ2-3|NA|TRBV28|NA
TGTGCCAGCAGTTTTAAGAGGGCCTCGGATACGCAGTATTTT
CASSFKRASDTQYF
>TRBJ1-6|NA|TRBV15|NA
TGTGCCACCAGCAGAGGGGACTCAGGAGGTTCACCCCTCCACTTT
CATSRGDSGGSPLHF
>TRBJ1-1|NA|TRBV7-2|NA
TGTGCCGGTGGGGGACGGACTGAAGCTTTCTTT
CAGGGRTEAFF
>TRBJ2-2|once|TRBV2|NA
TGTGCCAGGAGGGGATCCGGGGAGCTGTTTTTT
CARRGSGELFF
>TRBJ1-2|NA|TRBV2|NA
TGTGCCAGCAGAGCGGGACACCTTACTGACTATGGCTACACCTTC
CASRAGHLTDYGYTF
>TRBJ2-5|NA|TRBV5-6|NA
TGTGCCAGCAGCTTGGGGACAGAAGAGACCCAGTACTTC
CASSLGTEETQYF
>TRBJ1-2|NA|TRBV28|NA
TGTGCCAGCAGTTTCGGGGGGCGATATAATGGCTACACCTTC
CASSFGGRYNGYTF
>TRBJ2-1|NA|TRBV18|TRBD2
TGTGCCAGCTCACCACGGACTAGCGGGGGGGCCGGTGAGCAGTTCTTC
CASSPRTSGGAGEQFF
>TRBJ2-1|NA|TRBV7-3|TRBD2
TGTGCCAGCAGCTACCGGGGGACGTCTAGGGGACTAGGCTACAATGAGCAGTTCTTC
CASSYRGTSRGLGYNEQFF
>TRBJ1-4|NA|TRBV7-6|NA
TGTGCCAGCAGCTTGGTATCCAGGGGTGAATGGGCTAATGAAAAACTGTTTTTT
CASSLVSRGEWANEKLFF
>TRBJ1-1|few|TRBV9|TRBD1
TGTGCCAGCAGCGTAGATCAGGGGGTCCGGACTGAAGCTTTCTTT
CASSVDQGVRTEAFF
>TRBJ2-7|many|TRBV28|TRBD1
TGTGCCAGCAGTTCCGGACAGGGGTACTACGAGCAGTACTTC
CASSSGQGYYEQYF
>TRBJ2-2|NA|TRBV5-1|TRBD2
TGCGCCAGCAGCGAAGCGGGGGTTTCTTACACCGGGGAGCTGTTTTTT
CASSEAGVSYTGELFF
>TRBJ1-1|few|TRBV6-5|NA
TGTGCCAGCAGTTCAGGGGACCACACTGAAGCTTTCTTT
CASSSGDHTEAFF
>TRBJ2-1|NA|TRBV6-5|NA
TGTGCCAGCAGGTCCGACTGGGGGGTATACAATGAGCAGTTCTTC
CASRSDWGVYNEQFF
>TRBJ2-3|NA|TRBV5-4|NA
TGTGCCAGCAGCGCGGCACAGGGGAGGAGCACAGATACGCAGTATTTT
CASSAAQGRSTDTQYF
>TRBJ2-2|NA|TRBV2|TRBD1
TGTGCCAGCAGTGCCCCAGGGGGACAGTCGAACACCGGGGAGCTGTTTTTT
CASSAPGGQSNTGELFF
>TRBJ2-7|NA|TRBV11-2|NA
TGTGCCAGCAGCTTAGCCTACTCTGACAGTTACTACGAGCAGTACTTC
CASSLAYSDSYYEQYF
>TRBJ1-1|NA|TRBV18|NA
TGTGCCAGCTCACCACGGGACGCCAACACTGAAGCTTTCTTT
CASSPRDANTEAFF
>TRBJ1-2|NA|TRBV2|NA
TGTGCCAGCAGCGAGGTGGGGGGGCAGGCGGGTGGCTACACCTTC
CASSEVGGQAGGYTF
>TRBJ1-5|NA|TRBV19|NA
TGTGCCAGTAGTATAAGGGGGAATCAGCCCCAGCATTTT
CASSIRGNQPQHF
>TRBJ1-5|few|TRBV30|NA
TGTGCCTGGAGCCAGGGGCTCAATCAGCCCCAGCATTTT
CAWSQGLNQPQHF
>TRBJ2-7|few|TRBV5-1|NA
TGCGCCAGCTCCAGGGCCGGCTACGAGCAGTACTTC
CASSRAGYEQYF
>TRBJ2-1|NA|TRBV27|NA
TGTGCCAGCGGAGCGGGTATCTCCTACAATGAGCAGTTCTTC
CASGAGISYNEQFF
>TRBJ1-5|few|TRBV2|NA
TGTGCCAGCAGCCTACAGGGAGCCCCCGATCAGCCCCAGCATTTT
CASSLQGAPDQPQHF
>TRBJ1-2|NA|TRBV6-1|NA
TGTGCCAGCAGTCAAGGACTGGGAAACTATGGCTACACCTTC
CASSQGLGNYGYTF
>TRBJ1-1|NA|TRBV28|NA
TGTGCCAGCAGTTTCCGTGGGCAGGGTAGGACTGAAGCTTTCTTT
CASSFRGQGRTEAFF
>TRBJ2-3|NA|TRBV27|TRBD2
TGTGCCAGCAGCCGAGGGACTAGAGTTCTTGGCACAGATACGCAGTATTTT
CASSRGTRVLGTDTQYF
>TRBJ1-6|NA|TRBV5-8|NA
TGTGCCAGCAGCTTGCGGTCAGGGTATTCACCCCTCCACTTT
CASSLRSGYSPLHF
>TRBJ2-7|NA|TRBV27|NA
TGTGCCAGCAGTTCTCCTTTCCCTCCCCTCTACGAGCAGTACTTC
CASSSPFPPLYEQYF
>TRBJ1-5|few|TRBV29-1|NA
TGCAGCGCCACTCAGGGGATTGAGCAGCCCCAGCATTTT
CSATQGIEQPQHF
>TRBJ2-1|many|TRBV7-2|NA
TGTGCCAGCAGCCCATCCTCCTACAATGAGCAGTTCTTC
CASSPSSYNEQFF
>TRBJ1-1|NA|TRBV7-2|TRBD1
TGTGCCAGCAGCCCGAAGACAGGGGGGTACACTGAAGCTTTCTTT
CASSPKTGGYTEAFF